The source of this T cell receptor (beta chain) is a study of T cell repertoires in cytomegalovirus infection. Across the whole study: The public TCR beta signatures pointed to both CMV infection and matching HLA type. General study results and limits: There were HLA-C-restricted CMV-specific TCR beta clonotypes dominating the ex vivo response.

Germline values: CDR1 MNHEY, CDR2 SVGEGT. CDR3 size: 14 residues. With 11 bases removed from V and 6 bases from J, the gap between germline ends came to 20 bases. MiXCR, applied by TCRdb to the reads, yields one record per CDR3 protein. The data show around 900,000 distinct CDR3 sequences, approximately 31% seen once. To note about this clonotype: Antigen specificity is unknown.

Sequenced here: cultured CD8+ T cells from PBMCs, sampled from culture after CMV antigen stimulation. This TCR was sampled from a human donor in good health (CMV status not recorded). Some clones in this sample may be carry-over from other donors' samples. V usage is TRBV6-2 or TRBV6-3 and J usage is TRBJ2-1; no clear D. The CDR3 sequence is CAATVALTGNEQFF. The CDR3 DNA reads as TGTGCCGCCACCGTAGCTTTAACCGGCAATGAGCAGTTCTTC.